The entry below gives a single T cell receptor beta chain sequence along with its context. Its antigen target is currently unknown. The record has no base qualities; no much larger clone is one base away. The sample belongs to a study of T cells in Graves' hyperthyroidism and ophthalmopathy (dated by TCRdb to about 2019). With respect to the entire study: Peripheral blood was sampled at the time of initial diagnosis, prior to any treatment. A discovery cohort of about a hundred patients, 43 with Graves' ophthalmopathy and 55 to 60 with stable Graves' hyperthyroidism, was used to find distinguishing TCR V-J signatures. Prospective prediction of ophthalmopathy was tested in an independent validation cohort of some 19 hyperthyroidism patients and some 17 patients who later progressed to ophthalmopathy. For training and testing, the 100 patients in the discovery cohort were randomly divided in a 7:3 ratio. The study also compared thyroid tissue and blood T-cell repertoires from several Graves' hyperthyroidism patients. After sampling, hyperthyroidism patients received methimazole starting at 30 mg daily, and ophthalmopathy patients received high-dose intravenous methylprednisolone. The paper describes TCR Vbeta CDR3 sequencing of around 130 peripheral blood samples, made up of 40 to 45 ophthalmopathy patients, roughly 80 hyperthyroidism patients and 17 progressor patients.

Ophthalmopathy patients had moderately to severely active disease, with a Clinical Activity Score of 3 or more, a NOSPECS grade of 4 or more, and a disease duration of less than 3 months. Patients with uncontrolled infections, other autoimmune diseases, pregnancy or lactation were excluded. Diagnoses were based on clinical symptoms, serum thyroxine and TRAb, thyroid ultrasound and orbital computed tomography. Ficoll-Paque density gradient centrifugation was used to isolate PBMCs from approximately 10 ml of fresh peripheral blood. Total RNA was extracted with Trizol reagent, and quality was checked on an Agilent 2100 Bioanalyzer. The CDR3 starts with the cysteine, ends with the phenylalanine, and has 15 residues. The read is trimmed to its CDR3 DNA, 45 bases read in frame from base 1. The junction shows trimming of 0 bases on V and 16 bases on J, plus 23 bases between the germline ends. Taken from the germline V gene (reference sequence), the CDR1 and CDR2 loops are SGHKS and YYEKEE.

Amplification of TCR beta CDR3 regions was carried out from RNA transcripts. For the first round of RT-PCR on the TCR CDR3, the HTBI primer set was used together with the Qiagen OneStep RT-PCR kit. The libraries were constructed in a second round of multiplex PCR and then size-selected and purified. Sequencing of the libraries was done on an Illumina HiSeq2000 using paired-end 100 bp reads. In the original analysis: Raw data were processed with SOAPnuke, discarding reads with adapters, uncalled bases, mean Phred below 15, or no exact constant-primer or identifier match. High-quality paired reads were merged using COPE v1.2.5, and each unique nucleotide sequence was defined as a clonotype. MiTCR v1.1 was used to align the clonotypes against IMGT TRBV, TRBD and TRBJ reference segments. The analysis included only V-J combinations with a frequency above 0.0001, which together covered approximately 99% of the repertoires. A TCS score was defined as the ratio of F50 (clonal expansion) to E x V (chaos), with BLOSUM62-based TCRdist applied between CDR3 peptides within each V-J. Welch's t-statistics and random forest reduced approximately 520 V-J features to some 14, which were used in a naive Bayes classifier (R e1071). TCRdb passed the public sequencing reads through fastp at Q25 and MiXCR, retaining productive beta sequences. All rows with the same CDR3 protein become a single entry with the most common DNA and genes. TCRdb assigned the V and J calls; the authors' analysis was not used. The sample data list about 410,000 distinct CDR3 sequences, and roughly 15% of these were observed just once. Roughly 13% of the sample comes from the top ten.

Beyond this particular receptor, the publication reports: A model built on a 13 V-J signature distinguished ophthalmopathy from stable hyperthyroidism, reaching roughly 88% sensitivity and approximately 83% specificity in cross-validation and 80%/75% in testing. Sample size was not statistically predetermined, and investigators were not blinded to group allocation. Most expanded thyroid clonotypes (frequency above 0.001) were also detected in blood, suggesting blood repertoires may reflect thyroid immune responses. In validation, progression to ophthalmopathy was predicted by the model with 70.59% sensitivity and approximately 78% specificity, a median of approximately 7.1 months before onset.

This receptor was obtained from a man aged 18 to 30 with Graves' ophthalmopathy. Material: blood. In this chain, TRBV5-5 is recombined with TRBJ1-5, and perhaps TRBD1 as D gene, on 6 matching bases. Read as DNA, the sequence is TGTGCCAGCAGCTTGGTTGGAGGGGGGTGGGGTATCGAACATTTT. This gives the protein CASSLVGGGWGIEHF.